This T cell receptor beta chain stems from a study of blood T cell repertoires in COVID-19. This clone was recorded only once. TCRdb's copy holds only in-frame clones and misses some; the assay was immunoSEQ multiplex PCR. The sample carries 200,000 to 300,000 clones, 87% recorded once. The germline gives CDR1 MDHEN, CDR2 SYDVKM. V shed 2 bases and J shed 0 bases, with 10 bases lying between them. The CDR3 runs 15 residues. This receptor was identified in a woman in her 30s with acute COVID-19. The rearrangement uses TRBV28 and TRBJ1-1; D is unresolved. What was sequenced was PBMCs or T cells enriched from blood (not recorded which). The CDR3: CASSLAPPMNTEAFF. The CDR3 DNA reads as TGTGCCAGCAGTTTAGCCCCACCTATGAACACTGAAGCTTTCTTT. Combining the CDR3 with reference TRBV28 and TRBJ1-1 gives the whole variable domain DVKVTQSSRYLVKRTGEKVFLECVQDMDHENMFWYRQDPGLGLRLIYFSYDVKMKEKGDIPEGYSVSREKKERFSLILESASTNQTSMYLCASSLAPPMNTEAFFGQGTRLTVV.